The 5 T cell receptor beta chains reported below all come from one sample, sequenced in a study of cytomegalovirus exposure and HLA in healthy donors. The PCR employed 60 Vbeta primers together with 13 Jbeta primers. Assay: immunoSEQ multiplex PCR; the TCRdb copy retains only in-frame clones and omits some. This table holds around 60,000 clones, about 80% found once. The source material was PBMCs. Receptors were obtained from a man aged 45-65 years in good health and CMV-seropositive.

This clone appeared a few times. The chain has TRBV6-1 and TRBJ2-1; 8 bases are shared with TRBD2. The CDR3 sequence is 15 residues long. CDR1 is MNHNS and CDR2 is SASEGT in the germline V gene. Trimming took 7 bases from V and 4 from J; bases not matched to a gene: 9. CDR3 coding DNA: TGTGCCAGCACCAAAAGGAGCGGGGGTTACAATGAGCAGTTCTTC. It specifies CASTKRSGGYNEQFF.

J is TRBJ2-7 and V is TRBV6-5, with 10 bases that match TRBD1. Trimming cost V 6 bases and J 3 bases; bases outside gene matches: 5. The CDR3 sequence is 14 residues long. The germline V gene encodes CDR1 MNHEY and CDR2 SVGAGI. This chain's CDR3 is CASSSGTGDYEQYF. DNA for the CDR3: TGTGCCAGCAGCTCCGGGACAGGGGACTACGAGCAGTACTTC.

This clone has a single count. This chain uses TRBV18 with TRBJ2-5; tentative D call: TRBD2 (5 bases). V was trimmed by 2 bases and J by 1 base, leaving 11 bases between them. Germline CDR1 KGHSH, CDR2 LQKENI. There are 15 residues in the CDR3. CDR3 DNA sequence: TGTGCCAGCTCACCAAGGGAGCACACCCAAGAGACCCAGTACTTC. Encoded protein: CASSPREHTQETQYF.

This clone was seen a handful of times. It may be a read error: a sequence one base away is much more abundant. The chain recombines TRBV4-2 with TRBJ1-2; unclear D gene. The CDR3 covers 14 residues. Trimming took off 10 bases at V and 5 bases at J, with 20 bases between the two ends. The germline CDR1 and CDR2 sequences are LGHNA and YNFKEQ. The CDR3 loop is CATLHARRKYGYTF. Written as DNA, the CDR3 is TGTGCCACCCTACACGCTAGGAGGAAATATGGCTACACCTTC.

The J gene is TRBJ1-2, the V gene TRBV29-1; 8 bases map to TRBD1. Germline CDR1 and CDR2: SQVTM and ANQGSEA. The CDR3 runs 10 residues. The V segment lost 4 bases and the J segment 8 bases; nucleotides outside the gene matches: 0. CDR3 DNA sequence: TGCAGCGTTGCAGGGGGCGGCTACACCTTC. Translated: CSVAGGGYTF.